The T cell receptor beta chain under discussion was sequenced for a study of T cells in Graves' hyperthyroidism and ophthalmopathy. The wider study: Peripheral blood was secured at the point of initial diagnosis, before any treatment.

Per germline, CDR1 SNHLY and CDR2 FYNNEI. This CDR3 region has 14 residues. The V end was cut by 8 bases, the J end by 1 base, with 11 bases between. With duration under 3 months, ophthalmopathy was active: Clinical Activity Score at least 3, NOSPECS at least 4. The study left out patients who had uncontrolled infection, other autoimmune disease, pregnancy or lactation. Diagnostic decisions used clinical symptoms, serum thyroxine and TRAb, thyroid ultrasound and orbital computed tomography. In this sample, this clonotype turned up many times. TCR beta CDR3 regions were amplified from RNA. The primer set for the first-round RT-PCR of the TCR CDR3 was HTBI. TCRdb reprocessed the multiplex PCR reads via MiXCR and lists one record per CDR3 protein. The sample has roughly 500,000 distinct CDR3 sequences, approximately 25% seen once.

V and J are TRBV2 and TRBJ2-2; possibly TRBD2 for D (6 bases). Sequencing was carried out using blood. The TCR sequence derives from a woman under 40 with Graves' ophthalmopathy. The CDR3: CASLTSRNTGELFF. In DNA, the CDR3 is TGTGCCAGCCTTACTAGCAGGAACACCGGGGAGCTGTTTTTT. Filled out from reference TRBV2 and TRBJ2-2, the complete variable domain reads EPEVTQTPSHQVTQMGQEVILRCVPISNHLYFYWYRQILGQKVEFLVSFYNNEISEKSEIFDDQFSVERPDGSNFTLKIRSTKLEDSAMYFCASLTSRNTGELFFGEGSRLTVL.